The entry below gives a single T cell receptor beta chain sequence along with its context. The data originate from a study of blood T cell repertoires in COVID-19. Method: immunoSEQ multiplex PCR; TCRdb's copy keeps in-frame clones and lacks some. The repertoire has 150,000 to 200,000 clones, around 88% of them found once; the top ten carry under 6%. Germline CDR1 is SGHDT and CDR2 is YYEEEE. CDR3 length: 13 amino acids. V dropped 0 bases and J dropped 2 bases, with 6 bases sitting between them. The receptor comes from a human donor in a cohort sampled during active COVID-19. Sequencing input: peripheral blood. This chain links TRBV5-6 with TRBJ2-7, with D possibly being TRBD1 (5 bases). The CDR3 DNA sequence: TGTGCCAGCAGCTTGGTGACAGCCTACGAGCAGTACTTC. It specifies CASSLVTAYEQYF.